The 17 T cell receptor beta chains given below trace back to one sample, sequenced in a study of tumor-infiltrating lymphocytes in primary liver carcinoma. TCR beta cDNA came from around 0.5 ug total RNA, primed with a constant-region primer. What produced the TCR beta libraries was three nested multiplex PCR rounds using slightly modified ARM-PCR. The two initial PCR rounds, approximately 10 cycles each, used TRBV1-TRBV30 forward and C-beta reverse primers. TCRdb itself ran the multiplex PCR reads through MiXCR, one entry per CDR3 protein. The profile shows approximately 300,000 distinct CDR3 sequences, 65% of them singletons. Germline DNA was also extracted, while the blood RNA originated from unsorted whole blood. The sequencing sample was made of peripheral blood. The receptor source for this set is a man aged 40-55 years with primary liver carcinoma and hepatitis B virus infection.

This clonotype was observed at least ten times. DNA of the CDR3: TGTGCCAGCAGTTTCCGACAGGGAGGCAATCAGCCCCAGCATTTT. This translates into CASSFRQGGNQPQHF. This chain uses TRBV6-6 with TRBJ1-5, with 7 bases matching TRBD1. V gave up 4 bases and J gave up 2 bases; unmatched junction bases: 5. The germline V gene encodes CDR1 MNHNY and CDR2 SVGAGI (reference sequence). This CDR3 spans 15 amino acids.

The genes are TRBV24-1 and TRBJ2-1, with D hard to call. CDR1 and CDR2 from the germline V gene are KGHDR and SFDVKD. With 6 bases removed from V and 6 bases from J, the gap between germline ends came to 17 bases. CDR3 length: 15 residues. The CDR3 spells CATSTLGSLSNEQFF. The CDR3 DNA follows: TGTGCCACCAGTACCCTCGGCTCCCTATCCAATGAGCAGTTCTTC.

A remark on this clonotype: A much larger clonotype is one base distant, so this may be a read error. This sequence joins TRBV6-2 or TRBV6-3 and TRBJ1-6, with 7 bases aligning to TRBD1. Germline-derived CDR1 and CDR2 are MNHEY and SVGEGT. CDR3 length: 15 residues. CDR3 protein: CTSLGDRRRRTPLHF. DNA for the CDR3: TGTACCTCCCTTGGGGACAGAAGGAGGAGGACACCCCTCCACTTT.

The chain joins TRBV6-1 to TRBJ2-2; D gene ambiguous. Germline V CDR1 and CDR2: MNHNS, SASEGT. V was shortened by 3 bases and J by 9 bases, with 14 bases between the two germline ends. This CDR3 has 14 amino acids. The chain's CDR3 is CASSDLMGIWELFF. CDR3 DNA: TGTGCCAGCAGTGACCTCATGGGGATTTGGGAGCTGTTTTTT.

This clonotype was counted at least ten times. This chain joins TRBV12-3 or TRBV12-4 and TRBJ1-2; TRBD1 is a possible D gene (5 bases). Trimming shortened V by 7 bases and J by 4 bases, and 16 bases separated the two germline ends. This CDR3 region has 14 residues. The CDR3 nucleotides are TGTGCCAGCACCCTTGGGGGATATACCTATGGCTACACCTTC. Translation: CASTLGGYTYGYTF.

To note about this clonotype: A much larger clone differs from this one at a single base, so this may be a read error. The V call is TRBV4-2, the J call TRBJ2-3; tentatively, D is TRBD1 or TRBD2 (5 bases each). Trimming stripped 6 bases from V and 4 bases from J, with 17 bases between. Germline V gene sequence: CDR1 LGHNA, CDR2 YNFKEQ. This CDR3 spans 15 amino acids. The CDR3 loop reads CASRDRDGRADTQYF. CDR3 coding DNA: TGTGCCAGCAGAGACCGGGACGGACGCGCAGATACGCAGTATTTT.

To note about this clonotype: In this CDR3 the conserved last residue, phenylalanine or tryptophan, is missing, so a read error is likely. This chain connects TRBV11-1 to TRBJ2-1; the D gene could be TRBD1 or TRBD2 (5 bases each). CDR1 and CDR2 (germline): SGHAT, FQDESV (reference sequence). The CDR3 spans 15 residues. The ends were cut back, 4 bases at V and 7 bases at J, with 17 bases in the middle. In nucleotides, the CDR3 is TGTGCCAGCAGCTCTCCGGGGCTAGCAGGGAATGAGCAGTTCCTC. Its protein is CASSSPGLAGNEQFL.

There are many counts of this clonotype. The chain has TRBV6-1 and TRBJ1-2; D is possibly TRBD1 (5 bases). Trimming cost V 7 bases and J 0 bases, with 9 bases left between them. Looked up from germline, CDR1 is MNHNS and CDR2 is SASEGT. The CDR3 runs to 13 residues. The CDR3 region has the DNA TGTGCCAGCACCAGGGACGCTAACTATGGCTACACCTTC. It codes for CASTRDANYGYTF.

This clonotype was counted once. One end of the junction fails to match germline, which may point to a read error. This chain joins TRBV28 and TRBJ2-1; D could derive from TRBD1 or TRBD2 (6 bases each). The CDR3 runs 16 residues. Germline values: CDR1 MDHEN, CDR2 SYDVKM. This CDR3 reads CASSRLGGGRDNEQFF. The CDR3 region has the DNA TGTGCCAGCAGCCGCCTGGGGGGAGGACGGGACAACGAGCAGTTCTTC.

Ten or more counts support this clonotype. The CDR3 protein is CASSQFISGELFF. Here the CDR3 DNA reads TGTGCCAGCAGCCAGTTCATATCCGGGGAGCTGTTTTTT. The gene calls are TRBV6-5 and TRBJ2-2; D gene ambiguous. V was shortened by 6 bases and J by 6 bases, with 11 bases between the two germline ends. CDR1 is MNHEY and CDR2 is SVGAGI in the germline V gene. The length of the CDR3 is 13 residues.

This clonotype was seen repeatedly, ten times or more. This chain uses TRBV12-3 or TRBV12-4 with TRBJ2-1, with 9 bases fitting TRBD2. With 6 bases clipped from V and 2 bases from J, the junction kept 11 bases outside the gene matches. The CDR3 has 17 amino acids. CDR3 in amino acids: CASRSTSGGRTYNEQFF. The CDR3 region has the DNA TGTGCCAGCAGGTCGACTAGCGGAGGCCGAACCTACAATGAGCAGTTCTTC.

Concerning this clonotype: One base away lies a much larger clone, so this may be a sequencing read error. The rearrangement joins TRBV6-5 to TRBJ2-4, with 8 positions matching TRBD2. Germline CDR1 is MNHEY and CDR2 is SVGAGI. V was clipped by 4 bases and J by 11 bases; unmatched bases: 16. The CDR3 contains 16 residues. CDR3 bases: TGTGCCAGCAGTTCCCTCAAGAGCGGGAGTGTCAACTTTCAGTACTTC. Residues: CASSSLKSGSVNFQYF.

Worth noting for this clonotype: The junction does not match germline at one end; this may be a read error. This chain joins TRBV11-2 and TRBJ2-7, with 9 positions matching TRBD1. Per germline, CDR1 SGHAT and CDR2 FQNNGV. CDR3 length equals 15 residues. CDR3 in DNA: TGTGCCAGCAGCCGGGACAGGGTGCAACCCTACGAGCAGCACTTC. Amino acid sequence: CASSRDRVQPYEQHF.

This clonotype was picked up many times. This chain links TRBV29-1 with TRBJ2-5; D is uncertain. V lost 5 bases, J lost 4 bases, and 11 bases lay in between. This CDR3 comprises 12 residues. CDR1 and CDR2 (germline): SQVTM, ANQGSEA. The CDR3 spells CSVRVTGETQYF. CDR3 DNA: TGCAGCGTTCGGGTTACCGGAGAGACCCAGTACTTC.

Notes on this clonotype: The CDR3 carries no conserved terminal phenylalanine or tryptophan, so it likely arises from a read error. The V gene is TRBV11-2, the J gene TRBJ1-1; tentative D call: TRBD1 (5 bases). Trimming stripped 4 bases from V and 5 bases from J, with 11 bases between. The CDR3 sequence is 13 residues long. Germline lookup yields CDR1 SGHAT and CDR2 FQNNGV. The CDR3 DNA is TGTGCCAGCAGCTCTGATAGGGGAACTGAAGCTTTCTCT. Translation: CASSSDRGTEAFS.

About this clonotype itself: An end of the junction differs from the germline gene, which may be a read error. The V call is TRBV29-1, the J call TRBJ2-3; a possible D gene is TRBD1 (5 bases). The length of the CDR3 is 15 residues. Germline V gene sequence: CDR1 SQVTM, CDR2 ANQGSEA. The CDR3 region is CSVPQGLRSTDTQYF. The CDR3, as DNA: TGCAGCGTTCCTCAGGGCTTGAGGAGCACGGATACGCAGTATTTT.

V usage is TRBV25-1 and J usage is TRBJ2-1, with D uncertain. Between the trimmed V and J ends, which lost 6 bases and 9 bases, there was a span of 15 bases. The CDR3 covers 13 residues. Per the germline V gene, CDR1 is MGHDK and CDR2 is SYGVNS. CDR3 bases: TGTGCCAGCAGCGCCAACCCAGCGATTGAGCAGTTCTTC. Translating it yields CASSANPAIEQFF.